This T cell receptor beta chain came from a study of CD8 T cells in ankylosing spondylitis. Whole-study findings and limits: Matched ankylosing spondylitis synovial fluid reportedly contained a significantly enriched population of disease-linked clones. A TCR beta motif of fewer than ten highly homologous variants seemed to mark ankylosing spondylitis blood. Researchers report that disease-linked clones proved CD8+ and relatively rare in peripheral blood.

V was clipped by 0 bases and J by 5 bases, with 16 bases between them. The CDR3 has 16 amino acids. CDR1 and CDR2 from the germline V gene are SGHVS and FQNEAQ. On this clonotype: Its antigen is unknown.

Preparation of TCR beta libraries was done by quantitative 5'-RACE with molecular barcodes. TCRdb processed the 5' RACE reads anew with MiXCR; each CDR3 protein has one entry. This sample has under 850,000 distinct CDR3 sequences, with around 19% found just once. The chain recombines TRBV7-8 with TRBJ1-2; D is perhaps TRBD1 (6 bases). The origin of this receptor is a male donor with ankylosing spondylitis. The specimen sequenced was blood, either unsorted or a sorted T cell fraction (not recorded which). DNA for the CDR3: TGTGCCAGCAGCTTAGCGGTGGGGGCAGGGGATTATGGCTACACCTTC. Encoded protein: CASSLAVGAGDYGYTF.